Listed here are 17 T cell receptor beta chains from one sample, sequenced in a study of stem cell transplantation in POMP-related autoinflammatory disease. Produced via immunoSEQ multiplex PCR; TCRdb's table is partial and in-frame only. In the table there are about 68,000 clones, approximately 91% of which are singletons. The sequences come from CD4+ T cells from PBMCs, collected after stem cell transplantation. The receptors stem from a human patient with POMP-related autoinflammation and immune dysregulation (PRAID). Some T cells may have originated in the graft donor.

This CDR3 reads CASSLLTGPLAKNIQYF. CDR3 DNA: TGTGCCAGCAGCCTTTTGACAGGGCCCCTAGCCAAAAACATTCAGTACTTC. The chain joins TRBV5-6 to TRBJ2-4; TRBD1 matches 7 bases. This CDR3 contains 17 residues. The V and J ends lost 4 bases and 0 bases, in that order; junction bases with no gene match: 10. From germline, CDR1 is SGHDT and CDR2 YYEEEE.

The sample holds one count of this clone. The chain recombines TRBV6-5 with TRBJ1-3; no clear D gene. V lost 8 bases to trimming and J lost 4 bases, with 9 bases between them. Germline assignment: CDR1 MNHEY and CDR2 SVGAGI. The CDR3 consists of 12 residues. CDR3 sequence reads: CASRTSGNTIYF. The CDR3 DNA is TGTGCCAGCCGGACCTCGGGAAACACCATATATTTT.

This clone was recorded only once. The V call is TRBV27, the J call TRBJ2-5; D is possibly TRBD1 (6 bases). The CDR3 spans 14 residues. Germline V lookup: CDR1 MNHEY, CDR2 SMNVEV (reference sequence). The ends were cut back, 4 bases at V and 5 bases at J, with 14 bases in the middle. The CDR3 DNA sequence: TGTGCCAGCAGTTCCCCACAGGGCGGTGAGACCCAGTACTTC. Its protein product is CASSSPQGGETQYF.

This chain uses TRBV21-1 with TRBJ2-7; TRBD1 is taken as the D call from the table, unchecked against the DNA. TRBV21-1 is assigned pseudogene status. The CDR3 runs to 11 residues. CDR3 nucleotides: TGTGCCAGCAGGACAGGGGACGAGCAGTACGTC. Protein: CASRTGDEQYV.

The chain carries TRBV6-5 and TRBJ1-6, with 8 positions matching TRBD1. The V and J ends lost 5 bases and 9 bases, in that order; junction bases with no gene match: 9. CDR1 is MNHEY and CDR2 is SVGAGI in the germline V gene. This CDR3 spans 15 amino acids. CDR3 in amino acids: CASSLDRAGGSPLHF. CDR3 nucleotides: TGTGCCAGCAGTCTGGACAGGGCGGGCGGTTCACCCCTCCACTTT.

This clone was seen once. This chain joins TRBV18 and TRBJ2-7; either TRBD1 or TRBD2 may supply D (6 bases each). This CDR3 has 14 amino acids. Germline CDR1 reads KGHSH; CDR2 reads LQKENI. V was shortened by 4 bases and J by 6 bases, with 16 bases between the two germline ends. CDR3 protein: CASSLAAKGGEQYV. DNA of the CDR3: TGTGCCAGCTCACTCGCAGCGAAGGGGGGCGAGCAGTACGTC.

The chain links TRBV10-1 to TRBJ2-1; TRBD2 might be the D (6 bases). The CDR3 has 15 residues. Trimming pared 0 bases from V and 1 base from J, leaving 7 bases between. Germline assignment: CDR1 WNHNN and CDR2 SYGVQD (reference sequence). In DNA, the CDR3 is TGCGCCAGCAGTGAGTCCGGGGGATCCTACAATGAGCAGTTCTTC. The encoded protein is CASSESGGSYNEQFF.

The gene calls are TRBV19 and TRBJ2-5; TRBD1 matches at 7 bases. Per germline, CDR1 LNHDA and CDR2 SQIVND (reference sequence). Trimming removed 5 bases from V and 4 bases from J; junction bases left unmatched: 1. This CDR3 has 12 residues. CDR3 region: CASSHRGETQYF. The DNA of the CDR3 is TGTGCCAGTAGTCACAGGGGAGAGACCCAGTACTTC.

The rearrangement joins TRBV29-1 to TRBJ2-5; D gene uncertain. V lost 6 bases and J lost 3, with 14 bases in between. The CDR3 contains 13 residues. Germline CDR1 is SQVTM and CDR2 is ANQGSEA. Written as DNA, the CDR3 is TGCAGCGTAAAGGGTAGCCCGAAAGAGACCCAGTACTTC. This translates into CSVKGSPKETQYF.

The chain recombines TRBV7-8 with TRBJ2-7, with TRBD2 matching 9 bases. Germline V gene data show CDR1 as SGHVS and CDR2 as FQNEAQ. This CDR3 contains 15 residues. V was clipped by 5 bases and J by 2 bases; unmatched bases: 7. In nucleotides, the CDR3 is TGTGCCAGCAGCACCAACCTAGCGGGGACCTACGAGCAGTACTTC. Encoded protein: CASSTNLAGTYEQYF.

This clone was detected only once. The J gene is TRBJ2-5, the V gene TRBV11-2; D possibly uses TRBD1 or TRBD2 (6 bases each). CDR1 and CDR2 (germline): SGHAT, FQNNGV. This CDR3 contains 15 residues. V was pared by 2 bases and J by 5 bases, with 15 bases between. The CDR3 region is CASSLLSGALETQYF. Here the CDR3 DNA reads TGTGCCAGCAGCTTATTGTCGGGGGCTCTGGAGACCCAGTACTTC.

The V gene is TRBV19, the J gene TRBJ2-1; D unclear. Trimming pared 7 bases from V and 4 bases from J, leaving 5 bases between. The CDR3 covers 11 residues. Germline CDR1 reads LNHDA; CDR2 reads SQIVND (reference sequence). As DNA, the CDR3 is TGTGCCAGTAAAAAGTACAATGAGCAGTTCTTC. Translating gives CASKKYNEQFF. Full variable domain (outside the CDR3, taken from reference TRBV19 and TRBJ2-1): DGGITQSPKYLFRKEGQNVTLSCEQNLNHDAMYWYRQDPGQGLRLIYYSQIVNDFQKGDIAEGYSVSREKKESFPLTVTSAQKNPTAFYLCASKKYNEQFFGPGTRLTVL.

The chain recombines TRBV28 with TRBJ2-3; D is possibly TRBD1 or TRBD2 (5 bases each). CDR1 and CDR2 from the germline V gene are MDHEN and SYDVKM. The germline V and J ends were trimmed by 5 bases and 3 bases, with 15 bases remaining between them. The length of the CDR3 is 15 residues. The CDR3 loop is CASSGHGTVTDTQYF. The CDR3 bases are TGTGCCAGCAGTGGGCACGGGACGGTTACAGATACGCAGTATTTT.

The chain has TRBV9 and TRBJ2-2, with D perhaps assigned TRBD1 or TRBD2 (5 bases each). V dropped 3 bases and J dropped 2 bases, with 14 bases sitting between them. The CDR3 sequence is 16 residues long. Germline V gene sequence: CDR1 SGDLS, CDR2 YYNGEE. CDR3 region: CASSERGAPNTGELFF. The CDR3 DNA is TGTGCCAGCAGCGAGAGGGGTGCGCCTAACACCGGGGAGCTGTTTTTT.

The CDR3, as DNA: TGTGCCAGCTCACCCCGACAGACTACCGGGGAGCTGTTTTTT. This codes for CASSPRQTTGELFF. This chain joins TRBV18 and TRBJ2-2, with D perhaps matching TRBD1 (5 bases). Germline V lookup: CDR1 KGHSH, CDR2 LQKENI. The CDR3 contains 14 residues. V gave up 3 bases and J gave up 5 bases, with 10 bases separating them.

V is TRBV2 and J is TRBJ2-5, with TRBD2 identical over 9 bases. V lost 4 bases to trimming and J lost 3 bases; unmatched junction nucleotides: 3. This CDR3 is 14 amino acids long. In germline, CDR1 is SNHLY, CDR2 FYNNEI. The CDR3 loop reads CASSGLAGKETQYF. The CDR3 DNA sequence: TGTGCCAGCAGTGGTCTAGCGGGGAAAGAGACCCAGTACTTC.

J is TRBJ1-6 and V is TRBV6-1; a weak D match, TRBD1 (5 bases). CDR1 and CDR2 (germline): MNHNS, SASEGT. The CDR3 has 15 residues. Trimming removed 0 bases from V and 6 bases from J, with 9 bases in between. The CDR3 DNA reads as TGTGCCAGCAGTGAAGCAGGGACCTCTAATTCACCCCTCCACTTT. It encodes CASSEAGTSNSPLHF.